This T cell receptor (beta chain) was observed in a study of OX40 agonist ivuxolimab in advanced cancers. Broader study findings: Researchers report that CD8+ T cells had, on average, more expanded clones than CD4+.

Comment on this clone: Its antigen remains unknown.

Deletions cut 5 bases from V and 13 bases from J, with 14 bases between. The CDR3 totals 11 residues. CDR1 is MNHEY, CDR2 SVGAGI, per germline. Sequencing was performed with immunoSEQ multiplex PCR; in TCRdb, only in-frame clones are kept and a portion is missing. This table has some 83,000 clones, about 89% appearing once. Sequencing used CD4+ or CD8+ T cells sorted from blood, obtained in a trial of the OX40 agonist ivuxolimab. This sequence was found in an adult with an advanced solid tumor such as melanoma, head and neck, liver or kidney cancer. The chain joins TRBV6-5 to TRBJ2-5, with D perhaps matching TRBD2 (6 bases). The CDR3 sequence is CASSSRDFGYF. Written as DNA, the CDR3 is TGTGCCAGCAGTAGCCGGGACTTCGGGTACTTC.